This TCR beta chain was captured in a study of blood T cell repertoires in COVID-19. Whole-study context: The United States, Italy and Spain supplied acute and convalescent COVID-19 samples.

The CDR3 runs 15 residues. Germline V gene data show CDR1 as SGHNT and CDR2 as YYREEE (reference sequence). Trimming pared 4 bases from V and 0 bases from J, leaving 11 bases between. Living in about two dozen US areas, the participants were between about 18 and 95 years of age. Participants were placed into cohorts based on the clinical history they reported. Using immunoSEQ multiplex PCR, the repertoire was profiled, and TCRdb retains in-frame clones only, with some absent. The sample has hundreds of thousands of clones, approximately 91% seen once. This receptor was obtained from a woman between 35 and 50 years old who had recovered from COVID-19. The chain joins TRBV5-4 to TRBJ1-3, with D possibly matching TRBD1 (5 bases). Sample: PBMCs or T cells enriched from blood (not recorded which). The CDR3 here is CASSVDSLSGNTIYF. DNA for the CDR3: TGTGCCAGCAGCGTAGACAGTCTCTCTGGAAACACCATATATTTT.